Described below is a single TCR beta chain sequence and its context. Its target is unknown. This sample was taken from a study of prognosis after radiotherapy for stage I lung cancer. Study summary: The radiotherapy was SBRT split into 3 to 5 fractions, giving a biologically effective dose of at least 100 Gy. Across the cohort, concurrent therapy accompanying stereotactic body radiotherapy was administered to no patient. Study-wide results and caveats: Unique TCR clone counts were lower following stereotactic body radiation therapy (median roughly 9,300 versus 7,200).

Every patient was node-negative on CT and PET/CT and lacked prior chemotherapy, radiotherapy or other malignancies. Two-round multiplex PCR amplified TCR beta CDR3 from genomic DNA. Amplification in first-round PCR relied on primers specific to each TRBV and TRBJ gene. TCRdb independently ran MiXCR on the multiplex PCR reads; one entry per CDR3 protein. The sample includes tens of thousands of distinct CDR3 sequences, roughly 39% of them seen just once. Trimming cost V 5 bases and J 3 bases; bases outside gene matches: 7. Germline V gene sequence: CDR1 MNHEY, CDR2 SVGEGT. The length of the CDR3 is 15 residues.

The sample was PBMCs, taken before or after stereotactic body radiation therapy (not recorded which). The gene calls are TRBV6-2 or TRBV6-3 and TRBJ2-7; 10 bases map to TRBD2. The sequence came from a donor over 45 with non-small cell lung cancer. The CDR3 coding sequence is TGTGCCAGCAGTCAGAGCGGGAGGGCCTTCTACGAGCAGTACTTC. Its translation: CASSQSGRAFYEQYF.